This T cell receptor beta chain was sequenced in a study of T cells expressing NK-cell markers. Turning to the study itself: Repertoires of TCR beta were obtained from T cells sorted as CD3+CD56+NKG2C+, CD3+CD56+NKG2C- and CD3+CD56-NKG2C+. Of eight sequenced donors, seven were HCMV-seropositive and one HCMV-seronegative.

TCRdb reprocessed the 5' RACE reads and stores each CDR3 protein as one record, lacking DNA. The sample's table shows about 160,000 distinct CDR3 sequences. Sequences were obtained from blood T cells: a sorted CD56 or NKG2C T cell subset, CD4+ or CD8+ T cells, or bulk PBMC T cells (not recorded which). The TCR was taken from a man aged 18-75 years in good health.

The CDR3 reads CAWSVPDYLQQFF. The chain combines TRBV30 with TRBJ2-1; TCRdb reports TRBD2, a call that lacks DNA to check it against. This CDR3 is 13 amino acids long. Germline V CDR1 and CDR2: GTSNPN, SVGIG (reference sequence).